This TCR beta chain is from a study of blood T cell repertoires in COVID-19. Study-wide background: The United States, Italy and Spain provided the acute and convalescent COVID-19 samples. From T cells, B-cell-depleted T cells, or PBMCs came the material, which was cDNA or gDNA.

V lost 3 bases, J lost 2 bases, and 9 bases lay in between. Germline V gives CDR1 SGHKS, CDR2 YYEKEE (reference sequence). The CDR3 loop spans 14 amino acids. Profiling relied on immunoSEQ multiplex PCR, and the TCRdb table lists in-frame clones only, not all of them. The table lists 170,000 or so clones, about 87% of them singletons, with 12% in the top ten. The TCR was taken from a woman in her 70s with COVID-19, enrolled during active disease. J is TRBJ2-1 and V is TRBV5-5; D is uncertain. Sequencing input: peripheral blood. The chain's CDR3 is CASSWSVPYNEQFF. CDR3 nucleotides: TGTGCCAGCAGCTGGTCAGTGCCCTACAATGAGCAGTTCTTC.